A selection of T cell receptor beta chains follows, all from one sample in a study of blood T cell repertoires in COVID-19. The assay was immunoSEQ multiplex PCR, and TCRdb's table has in-frame clones only and misses some. This sample carries 300,000 to 450,000 clones, about 89% of them seen once, and the ten largest clones take roughly 2%. The sequenced sample was PBMCs or T cells enriched from blood (not recorded which). The origin of the receptors is a man aged 40-49 years in a cohort exposed to, infected with or recovered from COVID-19 (not recorded which). Both conserved end residues are trimmed from each CDR3.

J gene,V gene,CDR3 protein
TRBJ1-2,TRBV2,ASTIRAGSGYGYT
TRBJ1-2,TRBV28,ASQRGPTVANYGYT
TRBJ2-5,TRBV6-1,ASSEVRAGEETQY
TRBJ1-5,TRBV27,ASSSRGQQPQH
TRBJ2-3,TRBV30,AWHRAGADTQY
TRBJ1-6,TRBV6-5,ASSTGWGNSPLH
TRBJ2-7,TRBV7-2,ASSNPASGSYEQY
TRBJ2-4,TRBV5-1,ASSSGQVRDIQY
TRBJ1-2,TRBV18,ASSLRDSAYGYT
TRBJ2-1,TRBV6-5,ASSKIAGGSNEQF
TRBJ1-5,TRBV6-5,ASERGSSNQPQH
TRBJ2-3,TRBV9,ASSRRQAPDTQY
TRBJ2-1,TRBV7-3,ASSSPAGGQF
TRBJ2-5,TRBV7-9,ASSSDRGRFVETQY
TRBJ1-6,TRBV6-1,ASSSNRGRAPLH
TRBJ2-3,TRBV6-5,ASAGDLADTQY